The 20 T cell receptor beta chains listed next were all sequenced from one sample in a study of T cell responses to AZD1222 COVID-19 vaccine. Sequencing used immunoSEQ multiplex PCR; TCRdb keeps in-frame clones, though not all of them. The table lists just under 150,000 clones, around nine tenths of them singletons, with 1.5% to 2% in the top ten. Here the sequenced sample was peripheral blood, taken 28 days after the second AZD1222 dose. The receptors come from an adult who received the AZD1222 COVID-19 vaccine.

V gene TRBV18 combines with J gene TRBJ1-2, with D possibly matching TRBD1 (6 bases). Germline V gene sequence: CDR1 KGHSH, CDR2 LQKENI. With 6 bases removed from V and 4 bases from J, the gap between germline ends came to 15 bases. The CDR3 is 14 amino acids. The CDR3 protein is CASSTSRTAYGYTF. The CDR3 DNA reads TGTGCCAGCTCCACCAGTAGGACAGCCTATGGCTACACCTTC.

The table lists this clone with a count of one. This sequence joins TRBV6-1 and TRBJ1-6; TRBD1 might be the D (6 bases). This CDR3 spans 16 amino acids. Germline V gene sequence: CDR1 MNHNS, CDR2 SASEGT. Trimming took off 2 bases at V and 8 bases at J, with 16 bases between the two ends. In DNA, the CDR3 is TGTGCCAGCAGTGAAATAAATAACAGGGCACATTCACCCCTCCACTTT. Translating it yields CASSEINNRAHSPLHF.

The CDR3 spells CASSLGLYNEQFF. In nucleotides, the CDR3 is TGTGCCAGCAGTTTGGGACTTTACAATGAGCAGTTCTTC. The rearrangement links TRBV28 to TRBJ2-1; D is perhaps TRBD2 (6 bases). Trimming pared 3 bases from V and 4 bases from J, leaving 7 bases between. The CDR3 contains 13 residues. Per the germline V gene, CDR1 is MDHEN and CDR2 is SYDVKM.

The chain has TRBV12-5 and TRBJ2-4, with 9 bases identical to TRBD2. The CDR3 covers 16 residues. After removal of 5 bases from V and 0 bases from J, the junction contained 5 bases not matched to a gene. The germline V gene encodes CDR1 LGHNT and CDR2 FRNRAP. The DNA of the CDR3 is TGTGCTAGTGGTATCATAGCGGGAGAAGCCAAAAACATTCAGTACTTC. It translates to CASGIIAGEAKNIQYF.

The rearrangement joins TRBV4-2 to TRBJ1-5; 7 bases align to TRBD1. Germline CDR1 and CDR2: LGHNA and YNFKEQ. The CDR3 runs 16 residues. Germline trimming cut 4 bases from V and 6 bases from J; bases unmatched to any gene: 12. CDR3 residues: CASSPTMITGAQPQHF. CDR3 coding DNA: TGTGCCAGCAGCCCCACGATGATTACAGGGGCTCAGCCCCAGCATTTT.

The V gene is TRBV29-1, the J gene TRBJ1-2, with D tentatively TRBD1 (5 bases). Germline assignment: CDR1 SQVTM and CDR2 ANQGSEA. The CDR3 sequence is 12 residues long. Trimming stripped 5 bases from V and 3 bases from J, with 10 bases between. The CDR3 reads CSVRGSHYGYTF. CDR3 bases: TGCAGCGTTAGGGGTTCTCACTATGGCTACACCTTC.

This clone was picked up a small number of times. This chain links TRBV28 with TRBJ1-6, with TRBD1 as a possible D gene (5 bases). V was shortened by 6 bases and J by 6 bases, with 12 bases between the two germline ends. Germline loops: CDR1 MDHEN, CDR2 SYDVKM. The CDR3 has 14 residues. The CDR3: CASSPGTGNSPLHF. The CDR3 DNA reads TGTGCCAGCAGCCCAGGGACCGGTAATTCACCCCTCCACTTT.

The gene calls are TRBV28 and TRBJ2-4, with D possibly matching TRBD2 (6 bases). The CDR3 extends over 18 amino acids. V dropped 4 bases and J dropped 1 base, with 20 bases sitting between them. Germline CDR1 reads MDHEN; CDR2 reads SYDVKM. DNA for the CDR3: TGTGCCAGCAGTTCCCTCGGGACTGCCCTCCGGGCCAAAAACATTCAGTACTTC. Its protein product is CASSSLGTALRAKNIQYF.

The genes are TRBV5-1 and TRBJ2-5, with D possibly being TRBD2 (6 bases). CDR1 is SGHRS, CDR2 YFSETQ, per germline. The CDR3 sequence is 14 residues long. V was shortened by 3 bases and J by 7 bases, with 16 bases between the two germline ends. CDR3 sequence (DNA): TGCGCCAGCAGCTCCTCGGAGGGCCCCGTGACCCAGTACTTC. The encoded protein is CASSSSEGPVTQYF. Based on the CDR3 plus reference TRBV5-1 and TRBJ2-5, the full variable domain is KAGVTQTPRYLIKTRGQQVTLSCSPISGHRSVSWYQQTPGQGLQFLFEYFSETQRNKGNFPGRFSGRQFSNSRSEMNVSTLELGDSALYLCASSSSEGPVTQYFGPGTRLLVL.

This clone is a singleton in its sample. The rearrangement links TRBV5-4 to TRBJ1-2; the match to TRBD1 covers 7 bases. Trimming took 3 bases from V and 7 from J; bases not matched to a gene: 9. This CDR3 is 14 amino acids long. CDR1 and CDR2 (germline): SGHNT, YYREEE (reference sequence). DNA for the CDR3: TGTGCCAGCAGCTACGGACAGGCGAAAGGTGGCTACACCTTC. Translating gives CASSYGQAKGGYTF.

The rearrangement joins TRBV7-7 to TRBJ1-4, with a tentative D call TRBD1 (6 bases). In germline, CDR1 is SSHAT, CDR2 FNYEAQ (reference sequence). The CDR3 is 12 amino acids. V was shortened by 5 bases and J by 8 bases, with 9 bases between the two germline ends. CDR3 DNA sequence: TGTGCCAGCAGCCCCCAGGGGGAAAAACTGTTTTTT. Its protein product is CASSPQGEKLFF.

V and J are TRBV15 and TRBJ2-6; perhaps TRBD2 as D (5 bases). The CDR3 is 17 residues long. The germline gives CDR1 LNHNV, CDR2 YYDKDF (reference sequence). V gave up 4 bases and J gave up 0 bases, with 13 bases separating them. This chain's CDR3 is CATSNPRDTSGANVLTF. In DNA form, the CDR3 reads TGTGCCACCAGCAATCCTCGGGATACCTCTGGGGCCAACGTCCTGACTTTC.

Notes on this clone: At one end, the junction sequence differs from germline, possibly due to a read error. For the CDR3, the DNA is TGTGCTAGCAGCCCGACTAGCGGGTTCACAGATACGCAGTATTTT. This sequence encodes CASSPTSGFTDTQYF. The V and J genes are TRBV7-7 and TRBJ2-3; 10 bases are a match to TRBD2. The CDR3 has 15 residues. Germline lookup yields CDR1 SSHAT and CDR2 FNYEAQ (reference sequence).

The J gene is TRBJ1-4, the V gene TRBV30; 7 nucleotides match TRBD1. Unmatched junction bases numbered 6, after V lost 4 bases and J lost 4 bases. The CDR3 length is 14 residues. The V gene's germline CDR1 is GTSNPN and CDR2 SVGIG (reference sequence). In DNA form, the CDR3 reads TGTGCCTGGAACCCGACAGGGTATAATGAAAAACTGTTTTTT. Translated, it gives CAWNPTGYNEKLFF. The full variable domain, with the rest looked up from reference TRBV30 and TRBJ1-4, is SQTIHQWPATLVQPVGSPLSLECTVEGTSNPNLYWYRQAAGRGLQLLFYSVGIGQISSEVPQNLSASRPQDRQFILSSKKLLLSDSGFYLCAWNPTGYNEKLFFGSGTQLSVL.

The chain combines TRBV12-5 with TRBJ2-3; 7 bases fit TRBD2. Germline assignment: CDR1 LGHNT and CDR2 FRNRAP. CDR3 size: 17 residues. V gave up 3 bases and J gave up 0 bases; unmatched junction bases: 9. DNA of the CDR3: TGTGCTAGTGGTTTCACCCCTAAAGCGGGGAGCACAGATACGCAGTATTTT. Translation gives CASGFTPKAGSTDTQYF. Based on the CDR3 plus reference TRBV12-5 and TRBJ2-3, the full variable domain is DARVTQTPRHKVTEMGQEVTMRCQPILGHNTVFWYRQTMMQGLELLAYFRNRAPLDDSGMPKDRFSAEMPDATLATLKIQPSEPRDSAVYFCASGFTPKAGSTDTQYFGPGTRLTVL.

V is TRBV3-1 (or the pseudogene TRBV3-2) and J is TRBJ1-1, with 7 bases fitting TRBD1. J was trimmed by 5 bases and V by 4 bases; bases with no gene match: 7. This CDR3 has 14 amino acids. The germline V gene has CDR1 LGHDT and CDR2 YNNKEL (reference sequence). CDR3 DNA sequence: TGTGCCAGCAGCCTCGGACAGGAGGGAACTGAAGCTTTCTTT. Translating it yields CASSLGQEGTEAFF.

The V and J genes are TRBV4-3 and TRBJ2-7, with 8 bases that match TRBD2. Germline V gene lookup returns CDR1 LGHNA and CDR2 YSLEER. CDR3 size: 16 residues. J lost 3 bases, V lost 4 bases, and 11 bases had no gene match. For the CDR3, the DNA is TGCGCCAGCAGCCGGGTCAGCGGGAGCAAAATCTACGAGCAGTACTTC. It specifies CASSRVSGSKIYEQYF.

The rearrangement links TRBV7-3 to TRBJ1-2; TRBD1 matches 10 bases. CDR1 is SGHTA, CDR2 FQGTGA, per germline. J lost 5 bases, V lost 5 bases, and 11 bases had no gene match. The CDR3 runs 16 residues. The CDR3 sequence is CASSASPGQGNYGYTF. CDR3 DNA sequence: TGTGCCAGCAGCGCCTCCCCGGGACAGGGGAATTATGGCTACACCTTC.

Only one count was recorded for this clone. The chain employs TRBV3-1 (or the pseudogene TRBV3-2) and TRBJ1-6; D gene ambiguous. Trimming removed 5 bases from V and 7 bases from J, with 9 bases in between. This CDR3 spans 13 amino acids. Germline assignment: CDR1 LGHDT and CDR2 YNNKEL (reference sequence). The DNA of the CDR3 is TGTGCCAGCAGCGGCGGGGAGAATTCACCCCTCCACTTT. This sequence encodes CASSGGENSPLHF.

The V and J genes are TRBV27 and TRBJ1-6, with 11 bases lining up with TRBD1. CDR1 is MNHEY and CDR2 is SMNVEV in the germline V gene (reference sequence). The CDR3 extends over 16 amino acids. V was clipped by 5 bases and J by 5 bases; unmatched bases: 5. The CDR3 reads CASSTRTGGDNSPLHF. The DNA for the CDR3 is TGTGCCAGCAGTACACGGACAGGGGGCGATAATTCACCCCTCCACTTT.